This T cell receptor beta chain was recovered during a study of blood T cell repertoires in COVID-19. Germline lookup yields CDR1 SGHAT and CDR2 FQNNGV. This CDR3 region has 15 residues. The junction had 5 bases not matched to a gene; V was cut back by 5 bases and J by 2 bases. Measured with immunoSEQ multiplex PCR; TCRdb has only the in-frame clones, and not every one. Of roughly 150,000 clones in the sample, roughly 90% are singletons; the top ten hold roughly 4%. V gene TRBV11-2 combines with J gene TRBJ2-1; TRBD2 agrees at 8 bases. The sequenced sample consisted of peripheral blood. This receptor was obtained from an older woman with acute or convalescent COVID-19. The DNA of the CDR3 is TGTGCCAGCAGCCCGACTAGCGTCGCCTACAATGAGCAGTTCTTC. It specifies CASSPTSVAYNEQFF. Combining the CDR3 with reference TRBV11-2 and TRBJ2-1 gives the whole variable domain EAGVAQSPRYKIIEKRQSVAFWCNPISGHATLYWYQQILGQGPKLLIQFQNNGVVDDSQLPKDRFSAERLKGVDSTLKIQPAKLEDSAVYLCASSPTSVAYNEQFFGPGTRLTVL.